These 9 T cell receptor beta chains share one sample of origin, sequenced in a study of T cells after yellow fever vaccination (dated 2019 in TCRdb). The library relied on 5' RACE. The sequencing machine was an Illumina HiSeq 2500. TCRdb ran its own pipeline on the public reads, namely fastp trimming at Q25 and MiXCR clone calling, and kept in-frame beta chains. When rows share a CDR3 protein, they turn into one entry using the most common DNA and genes. For this sample there are 150,000 to 200,000 distinct CDR3 sequences; 6.2% appear just once. The ten most abundant clones make up less than 3.5% of the sample. This specimen's treatment or condition label, per the study, means: live attenuated yellow fever vaccine strain. Material: CD4+ T cells sorted from PBMCs, obtained on the day of the first yellow fever vaccination. The source is a man younger than 35 who received the YFV17D yellow fever vaccine.

This clonotype was picked up a small number of times. This chain links TRBV20-1 with TRBJ1-2, with TRBD1 matching over 7 bases. The V gene end was trimmed by 7 bases and the J gene end by 4 bases; junction bases not matched to a gene: 9. This CDR3 comprises 13 residues. Germline V lookup: CDR1 DFQATT, CDR2 SNEGSKA (reference sequence). CDR3 sequence (DNA): TGCAGTGTAGGGGAGGGGGCACTCTATGGCTACACCTTC. Its translation: CSVGEGALYGYTF.

In this sample, this clonotype turned up many times. This chain connects TRBV20-1 to TRBJ2-3; TRBD2 matches at 11 bases. Germline CDR1 DFQATT, CDR2 SNEGSKA (reference sequence). The junction had 4 bases not matched to a gene; V was cut back by 2 bases and J by 6 bases. The CDR3 covers 14 residues. The CDR3 DNA reads as TGCAGTGCTAGACTAGCGGGGGGCTGGGATACGCAGTATTTT. As protein: CSARLAGGWDTQYF.

Only a few counts were recorded for this clonotype. The rearrangement uses TRBV7-9 and TRBJ1-3; D is possibly TRBD1 (5 bases). Trimming left V 3 bases short and J 8 bases short, with 14 bases between. The CDR3 covers 14 residues. Germline CDR1 SEHNR, CDR2 FQNEAQ (reference sequence). In DNA, the CDR3 is TGTGCCAGCAGCTTGATGGGGGTTGAGGACACCATATATTTT. Amino acids: CASSLMGVEDTIYF.

This clonotype has a handful of counts. The chain is built from TRBV7-2 and TRBJ2-1; 8 bases map to TRBD1. The CDR3 is made up of 13 amino acids. The germline V gene has CDR1 SGHTA and CDR2 FQGNSA. The V gene end was trimmed by 5 bases and the J gene end by 15 bases; junction bases not matched to a gene: 12. CDR3 region: CASSPQGQAFWFF. For the CDR3, the DNA is TGTGCCAGCAGCCCCCAGGGACAGGCCTTCTGGTTCTTC.

This clonotype showed up many times. The V call is TRBV5-1, the J call TRBJ2-1; weak D call: TRBD1 (5 bases). This CDR3 has 13 residues. V was clipped by 0 bases and J by 15 bases, with 16 bases between them. Germline V CDR1 and CDR2: SGHRS, YFSETQ. CDR3: CASSLEAGARTFF. Written as DNA, the CDR3 is TGCGCCAGCAGCTTGGAGGCTGGGGCTAGGACGTTCTTC.

The rearrangement uses TRBV20-1 and TRBJ2-3, with 10 nucleotides matching TRBD2. The ends lost 3 bases at V and 5 bases at J; junction bases unmatched: 8. The germline gives CDR1 DFQATT, CDR2 SNEGSKA (reference sequence). CDR3 length: 15 residues. This CDR3 is CSASIRLAGVDTQYF. CDR3 DNA: TGCAGTGCTAGTATCAGGCTAGCGGGAGTAGATACGCAGTATTTT.

This clonotype was detected a few times. The CDR3 region has the DNA TGCAGTGCTAGAGGGGACAGGGCTCACACTGAAGCTTTCTTT. It is translated as CSARGDRAHTEAFF. V gene TRBV20-1 combines with J gene TRBJ1-1; 9 positions match TRBD1. V shed 1 base and J 3 bases; nucleotides not matched to a gene: 3. Germline V lookup: CDR1 DFQATT, CDR2 SNEGSKA (reference sequence). CDR3 length: 14 residues.

DNA for the CDR3: TGTGCCAGCAGTCCTAGCGGGGGGGCGGTCAATGAGCAGTTCTTC. Its translation: CASSPSGGAVNEQFF. This chain uses TRBV12-3 or TRBV12-4 with TRBJ2-1; the match to TRBD2 covers 12 bases. The trim removed 5 bases at V and 6 bases at J, leaving 5 bases unmatched. This CDR3 region has 15 residues.

This clonotype was counted at least ten times. The chain combines TRBV3-1 with TRBJ2-2; a possible D gene is TRBD1 (7 bases). V was pared by 2 bases and J by 3 bases, with 13 bases between. This CDR3 contains 16 residues. Per the germline V gene, CDR1 is LGHDT and CDR2 is YNNKEL (reference sequence). The CDR3 sequence: CASSQWRGLDTGELFF. In DNA, the CDR3 is TGTGCCAGCAGCCAATGGAGGGGGCTGGACACCGGGGAGCTGTTTTTT.